Listed below are T cell receptor beta chains from one sample, sequenced in a study of T cells in Graves' hyperthyroidism and ophthalmopathy. In TCRdb, the multiplex PCR reads were re-called with MiXCR into one record per CDR3 protein. The data contain almost 500,000 distinct CDR3 sequences, approximately 22% of them singletons. Source material: blood. The receptors derive from a woman between 65 and 79 years old with Graves' ophthalmopathy. Both conserved end residues are part of each CDR3.

CDR3: CASNGLRGHSDYGYTF
J: TRBJ1-2
length: 16
V: TRBV6-2/TRBV6-3

CDR3: CSVQRGPYEQYF
J: TRBJ2-7
length: 12
V: TRBV29-1

CDR3: CASCGPGENTEAFF
J: TRBJ1-1
length: 14
V: TRBV12-5

CDR3: CASSSGPLYEQYF
J: TRBJ2-7
length: 13
V: TRBV7-2

CDR3: CASSINRGVKGLTEAFF
J: TRBJ1-1
length: 17
V: TRBV19

CDR3: CASSQGTGGNQPQHF
J: TRBJ1-5
length: 15
V: TRBV3-1

CDR3: CATSAFGYGYTF
J: TRBJ1-2
length: 12
V: TRBV24-1

CDR3: CASATLGYEQYF
J: TRBJ2-7
length: 12
V: TRBV12-5

CDR3: CASSEGSRVRPRSGNTIYF
J: TRBJ1-3
length: 19
V: TRBV6-1

CDR3: CSARVTSGNSYNEQFF
J: TRBJ2-1
length: 16
V: TRBV20-1

CDR3: CASSIPQGAKGYTF
J: TRBJ1-2
length: 14
V: TRBV5-1

CDR3: CASSVGTGGGELFF
J: TRBJ2-2
length: 14
V: TRBV25-1

CDR3: CASSLPLGDLYTGELFF
J: TRBJ2-2
length: 17
V: TRBV7-9

CDR3: CASSLGAGVSEQYF
J: TRBJ2-7
length: 14
V: TRBV7-9

CDR3: CASSDAIAGNTYEQYF
J: TRBJ2-7
length: 16
V: TRBV11-2

CDR3: CASYWGGTFGTDTQYF
J: TRBJ2-3
length: 16
V: TRBV12-3/TRBV12-4

CDR3: CASSFSGGTYEQYF
J: TRBJ2-7
length: 14
V: TRBV27

CDR3: CASTITGDSGNTIYF
J: TRBJ1-3
length: 15
V: TRBV2

CDR3: CASSLSSYGQYF
J: TRBJ2-7
length: 12
V: TRBV18

CDR3: CAWSPNGGRGNEQYF
J: TRBJ2-7
length: 15
V: TRBV30

CDR3: CSASDGGRANEQFF
J: TRBJ2-1
length: 14
V: TRBV20-1

CDR3: CSAHRQGGEQYF
J: TRBJ2-7
length: 12
V: TRBV20-1

CDR3: CASSSLSGELFF
J: TRBJ2-2
length: 12
V: TRBV6-5

CDR3: CASSEVSGAETQYF
J: TRBJ2-5
length: 14
V: TRBV6-1

CDR3: CASSSRALTYEQYF
J: TRBJ2-7
length: 14
V: TRBV11-2

CDR3: CASSQWSRTGELFF
J: TRBJ2-2
length: 14
V: TRBV3-1

CDR3: CASSFSTSGSYEQYF
J: TRBJ2-7
length: 15
V: TRBV28

CDR3: CASSPGARPYEQYF
J: TRBJ2-7
length: 14
V: TRBV6-1

CDR3: CASSLSRRSNQPQHF
J: TRBJ1-5
length: 15
V: TRBV12-3/TRBV12-4

CDR3: CASSLEGDRASPQHF
J: TRBJ1-5
length: 15
V: TRBV7-6

CDR3: CASSQGGRTDTQYF
J: TRBJ2-3
length: 14
V: TRBV7-8

CDR3: CASSLMGQSYEQYF
J: TRBJ2-7
length: 14
V: TRBV7-8

CDR3: CASSPDRGSEKLFF
J: TRBJ1-4
length: 14
V: TRBV2

CDR3: CASSLLGTGGETQYF
J: TRBJ2-5
length: 15
V: TRBV6-8

CDR3: CASQKLATGELFF
J: TRBJ2-2
length: 13
V: TRBV19

CDR3: CSVDTSRARPYNEQFF
J: TRBJ2-1
length: 16
V: TRBV29-1

CDR3: CASRRLAGGPTYEQYF
J: TRBJ2-7
length: 16
V: TRBV6-2/TRBV6-3

CDR3: CASSPGAAGVGELFF
J: TRBJ2-2
length: 15
V: TRBV7-3

CDR3: CASSATSGRETQYF
J: TRBJ2-5
length: 14
V: TRBV12-3/TRBV12-4

CDR3: CAISVASGPYEQYF
J: TRBJ2-7
length: 14
V: TRBV10-3

CDR3: CASSERREGYNEQFF
J: TRBJ2-1
length: 15
V: TRBV2

CDR3: CATRRGQQYNEQFF
J: TRBJ2-1
length: 14
V: TRBV15

CDR3: CASSPDGAGGNTIYF
J: TRBJ1-3
length: 15
V: TRBV6-1

CDR3: CSARGTGHYEQYF
J: TRBJ2-7
length: 13
V: TRBV20-1

CDR3: CASSQEVTRGAGELFF
J: TRBJ2-2
length: 16
V: TRBV4-3

CDR3: CASNLGADTQYF
J: TRBJ2-3
length: 12
V: TRBV7-2

CDR3: CASSLSSGGPNEQFF
J: TRBJ2-1
length: 15
V: TRBV7-3

CDR3: CATSNSGTRIDTQYF
J: TRBJ2-3
length: 15
V: TRBV24-1

CDR3: CASSLDGDLAYEQYF
J: TRBJ2-7
length: 15
V: TRBV5-1

CDR3: CASSLMGGSNYEQYF
J: TRBJ2-7
length: 15
V: TRBV19

CDR3: CASSSSGGTSRTQYF
J: TRBJ2-5
length: 15
V: TRBV12-3/TRBV12-4

CDR3: CASSSRDTSYGYTF
J: TRBJ1-2
length: 14
V: TRBV9

CDR3: CASGSATRGETQYF
J: TRBJ2-5
length: 14
V: TRBV18

CDR3: CASSYSHRPHNEQFF
J: TRBJ2-1
length: 15
V: TRBV6-6

CDR3: CASSLMGLSSYEQYF
J: TRBJ2-7
length: 15
V: TRBV11-2

CDR3: CASSLTMGQGSYEQYF
J: TRBJ2-7
length: 16
V: TRBV13

CDR3: CASSSPRVLAVKETQYF
J: TRBJ2-5
length: 17
V: TRBV6-1

CDR3: CASNPGGGGLFLYEQYF
J: TRBJ2-7
length: 17
V: TRBV28

CDR3: CASSLSGSSLRDTQYF
J: TRBJ2-3
length: 16
V: TRBV2